This TCR beta chain was captured in a study of blood T cells in healthy people across ages. The second PCR ran roughly 7 to 12 cycles with a sample-barcoded 5' primer and J-beta primers. TCRdb reprocessed the 5' RACE reads via MiXCR and lists one record per CDR3 protein. The sample yields approximately 800,000 distinct CDR3 sequences, about 62% seen once. This clonotype turned up a few times. The source of this sequence is a man aged 25-45 years in good health. Material for sequencing was blood.

In DNA, the CDR3 is TGTGCCAGCAGCGCCTCGGGGAGTGAGCAGTTCTTC. Protein sequence: CASSASGSEQFF. This chain connects TRBV11-2 to TRBJ2-1; perhaps TRBD2 as D (5 bases). Per germline, CDR1 SGHAT and CDR2 FQNNGV. There are 12 residues in the CDR3. Trimming pared 5 bases from V and 9 bases from J, leaving 11 bases between.